This is a list of T cell receptor beta chains from one sample in a study of cytotoxic CD8 clonotypes in ibrutinib-treated CLL. Clones were read by immunoSEQ multiplex PCR, and TCRdb kept only the in-frame ones, dropping some. The sample includes about 300,000 clones, approximately 76% seen only once; the top ten take approximately 5.6%. The starting material was PBMCs, obtained at disease progression, from a patient treated with ibrutinib. Receptors originate from a human donor with chronic lymphocytic leukemia. CDR3s include the opening cysteine and the closing phenylalanine or tryptophan. Fields, in order: V gene, D gene, J gene, clone size, CDR3 DNA, CDR3 protein. The D gene is left open where the match is weak. Only part of the rows carry a size: once, few, many, or a class if the clone is expanded.

TRBV9	NA	TRBJ2-5	NA	TGTGCCAGCAGCTGGGACCAATTCCAAGAGACCCAGTACTTC	CASSWDQFQETQYF
TRBV5-4	NA	TRBJ2-1	NA	TGTGCCAGCAGCTCCCCCAACTCGTTGCGGGGGCGCTCCTACAATGAGCAGTTCTTC	CASSSPNSLRGRSYNEQFF
TRBV6-6	NA	TRBJ1-5	few	TGTGCCAGCAGCCACGCAAATAGCAATCAGCCCCAGCATTTT	CASSHANSNQPQHF
TRBV5-4	TRBD2	TRBJ2-2	NA	TGTGCCAGCAGCCCGGGACTAGGAATAAACACCGGGGAGCTGTTTTTT	CASSPGLGINTGELFF
TRBV5-1	TRBD1	TRBJ2-5	NA	TGCGCCAGCAGCTCACCGGGACAGCAAGAGACCCAGTACTTC	CASSSPGQQETQYF
TRBV7-8	TRBD2	TRBJ2-1	NA	TGTGCCAGCAGCTTAGAGCCGGGACTAGCAGAATACAATGAGCAGTTCTTC	CASSLEPGLAEYNEQFF
TRBV15	NA	TRBJ2-5	NA	TGTGCCACCAGCAGAGACGATGAGCAGTACTTC	CATSRDDEQYF
TRBV7-8	NA	TRBJ1-1	NA	TGTGCCAGCAGCTTAGCGTTGCAGCTGAACACTGAAGCTTTCTTT	CASSLALQLNTEAFF
TRBV9	NA	TRBJ2-5	NA	TGTGCCAGCAGCGTTAGCAGCTTCCAAGAGACCCAGTACTTC	CASSVSSFQETQYF
TRBV9	NA	TRBJ1-4	NA	TGTGCCAGCAGCGTAGTACCAGGGGAAAAACTGTTTTTT	CASSVVPGEKLFF
TRBV7-9	NA	TRBJ2-5	NA	TGTGCCAGCAGCCCCCGGCGAGAGACCCAGTACTTC	CASSPRRETQYF
TRBV6-5	TRBD2	TRBJ2-7	NA	TGTGCCAGCAGCCCCGGGACTATGCCCTACGAGCAGTACTTC	CASSPGTMPYEQYF
TRBV5-1	NA	TRBJ2-3	NA	TGCGCCAGCAGCTTGGAGGGGGACAGCACAGATACGCAGTATTTT	CASSLEGDSTDTQYF
TRBV4-1	NA	TRBJ2-3	NA	TGCGCCAGCAGTCGATTTGTGGGCACCGATACGCAGTATTTT	CASSRFVGTDTQYF
TRBV19	TRBD1	TRBJ1-2	NA	TGTGCCAGTAGTATCAGGGGCAGGGGGGACTATGGCTACACCTTC	CASSIRGRGDYGYTF
TRBV5-6	NA	TRBJ1-2	NA	TGTGCCAGCAGCTTTAAGGGAAGGTGGTATGGCTACACCTTC	CASSFKGRWYGYTF
TRBV28	TRBD2	TRBJ2-7	few	TGTGCCAGCAGTCTAGCGGGGCCCTACGAGCAGTACTTC	CASSLAGPYEQYF
TRBV6-1	TRBD2	TRBJ2-7	NA	TGTGCCAGCAGTGACCCCCAGCGGCGGGGGGGCTCGTGGGAGCAGTACTTC	CASSDPQRRGGSWEQYF
TRBV6-5	TRBD1	TRBJ1-1	NA	TGTGCCAGCAGTTGGGACAGGGCGTCGTATGAAGCTTTCTTT	CASSWDRASYEAFF
TRBV7-9	TRBD2	TRBJ2-7	NA	TGTGCCAGCAGCTTAGCCGGGGGGATGTGGGCAGATGAGCAGTACTTC	CASSLAGGMWADEQYF
TRBV5-4	TRBD1	TRBJ2-7	few	TGTGCCAGCAGCTCTGACCCAGGGGGCGGCGAGCAGTACTTC	CASSSDPGGGEQYF
TRBV19	NA	TRBJ2-1	NA	TGTGCCAGTAGTATTGGGTGGAGTGACAATGAGCAGTTCTTC	CASSIGWSDNEQFF